This T cell receptor (beta chain) was identified in a study of OX40 agonist ivuxolimab in advanced cancers. Concerning the study at large: The costimulatory receptor OX40 (CD134) was targeted by ivuxolimab, a fully human IgG2 agonistic monoclonal antibody. Intravenous ivuxolimab was administered to patients every 2 weeks at six dose levels: 0.01, 0.1, 0.3, 1.5, 3 and 10 mg/kg. Among the roughly 52 dose-escalation patients, about 19 had hepatocellular carcinoma, approximately 15 melanoma, 9 renal cell carcinoma and 9 head and neck cancer. In the dose-escalation cohort, 82.7% of patients were male, and the mean age was about 55 years, with a range of about 23 to 85. Prior anti-PD-1, anti-PD-L1 or anti-CTLA-4 therapy was permitted, and approximately 39% of dose-escalation patients had received checkpoint inhibitors. Partial responses occurred in three dose-escalation patients: two with cutaneous melanoma and one with hepatocellular carcinoma. The purpose of peripheral TCRbeta sequencing was to test whether ivuxolimab changed TCR sequence diversity and led to clonal T-cell expansion. The monotherapy dose-escalation portion (N ≈ 52 patients) of the phase I ivuxolimab trial is reported in the paper.

The CDR3 goes from the cysteine to the phenylalanine over 14 residues. Just CDR3 DNA is preserved here, 42 bases in frame from base 1. CDR1 and CDR2 were assigned from the germline V gene as MDHEN and SYDVKM. The germline V and J ends show losses of 6 bases and 3 bases respectively, and no gene match explains 7 bases of the junction. Comments on this clone: It lacks a known antigen. One base away there is no much larger clone; base qualities are not given.

The trial excluded patients who had a history of autoimmune disease or were on systemic immunosuppression. In every dose cohort, peripheral blood was drawn for TCR sequencing at baseline, cycle 4 day 1, and cycle 7 day 1. The samples were drawn from a first-in-human, open-label, multicenter phase I dose-escalation trial of ivuxolimab. Adults with locally advanced or metastatic melanoma, renal cell carcinoma, hepatocellular carcinoma or head and neck squamous cell carcinoma were enrolled in the trial. Before TCR sequencing, CD4+ and CD8+ T cells were separately sorted from peripheral blood. For sequencing of the TCRbeta CDR3 region, genomic DNA was extracted from the sorted cells. The immunoSEQ Assay was used for sequencing of TCRbeta CDR3 regions. This immuneACCESS table, as held by TCRdb, lists in-frame sequences with V and J called but not all clones. Of the missing ones, under half trace to an unresolved V gene in checked studies; the others have no known cause. In all, the sample holds 55,000 to 90,000 clones, and approximately 86% of those were seen once. Around 2.3% of the sample comes from the top ten.

General study outcomes and caveats: The antigen specificity of the peripheral T cells that underwent clonal expansion was not determined. In partial responders in the 0.1-3.0 mg/kg groups, normalized peripheral clonal expansion was found to be among the lowest, especially among CD8+ T cells. At doses of 0.1 to 3.0 mg/kg, clonal expansion of both CD4+ and CD8+ T cells in blood was seen between baseline and week 6. After ivuxolimab, CD8+ T cells had more expanded clones than CD4+ T cells on average. Low levels of normalized T-cell clonal expansion were also seen in some patients who did not respond.

The specimen comprised CD4+ or CD8+ T cells sorted from blood, sampled in a trial of the OX40 agonist ivuxolimab. Here the chain combines TRBV28 and TRBJ1-2, with TRBD1 identical over 7 junction bases. This receptor was obtained from an adult with an advanced solid tumor such as melanoma, head and neck, liver or kidney cancer. Here the CDR3 is given as CASRRTGEDYGYTF. Here is the DNA: TGTGCCAGCAGGAGAACAGGGGAGGACTATGGCTACACCTTC.